The clone carrying this T cell receptor beta chain was found a few times. These data belong to a study of blood T cell repertoires in COVID-19. Across the study: COVID-19 samples from acute and convalescent phases originated in the United States, Italy and Spain. The cDNA or gDNA used as material had been derived from T cells, B-cell-depleted T cells, or PBMCs.

Trimming removed 6 bases from V and 5 bases from J; junction bases left unmatched: 12. Germline loops: CDR1 MDHEN, CDR2 SYDVKM. The CDR3 covers 17 residues. Clinical history as reported by participants underpinned cohort assignment. In the study's own analysis: Researchers report that nucleated cell counts were estimated from reference gene primer amplification. Method: immunoSEQ multiplex PCR; TCRdb's copy keeps in-frame clones and lacks some. V and J calls and clone size are given by that table; D and trimming were obtained from the DNA. Among some 220,000 clones listed, about 80% were seen once. The chain carries TRBV28 and TRBJ2-2; 10 bases align to TRBD2. This clonotype was sampled from a woman aged 40 to 50 with acute COVID-19. Sequencing was done on a sample of PBMCs or T cells enriched from blood (not recorded which). CDR3 bases: TGTGCCAGCAGGGGGGTCCTAGCGGGAGCTGGGACCGGGGAGCTGTTTTTT. As protein: CASRGVLAGAGTGELFF.